This T cell receptor beta chain appears in the sequencing data of a study of T cells in tumors after PD-1 blockade. For the study at large: During anti-PD-1 treatment, some patients continued daily vismodegib 150 mg.

This clone was seen a handful of times. The V gene end was trimmed by 5 bases and the J gene end by 4 bases; junction bases not matched to a gene: 8. This CDR3 has 14 residues. CDR1 and CDR2 from the germline V gene are SEHNR and FQNEAQ (reference sequence). Sequencing used immunoSEQ multiplex PCR; TCRdb keeps in-frame clones, though not all of them. The repertoire holds fewer than 55,000 clones, with over 75% as singletons. The sequences come from PBMCs, collected before anti-PD-1 treatment. This chain links TRBV7-9 with TRBJ2-7; 7 bases are a match to TRBD2. The TCR sequence derives from a human donor with basal cell carcinoma. The DNA for the CDR3 is TGTGCCAGCAGCGGGGAAGCGGGAACTTACGAGCAGTACTTC. Its translation is CASSGEAGTYEQYF.